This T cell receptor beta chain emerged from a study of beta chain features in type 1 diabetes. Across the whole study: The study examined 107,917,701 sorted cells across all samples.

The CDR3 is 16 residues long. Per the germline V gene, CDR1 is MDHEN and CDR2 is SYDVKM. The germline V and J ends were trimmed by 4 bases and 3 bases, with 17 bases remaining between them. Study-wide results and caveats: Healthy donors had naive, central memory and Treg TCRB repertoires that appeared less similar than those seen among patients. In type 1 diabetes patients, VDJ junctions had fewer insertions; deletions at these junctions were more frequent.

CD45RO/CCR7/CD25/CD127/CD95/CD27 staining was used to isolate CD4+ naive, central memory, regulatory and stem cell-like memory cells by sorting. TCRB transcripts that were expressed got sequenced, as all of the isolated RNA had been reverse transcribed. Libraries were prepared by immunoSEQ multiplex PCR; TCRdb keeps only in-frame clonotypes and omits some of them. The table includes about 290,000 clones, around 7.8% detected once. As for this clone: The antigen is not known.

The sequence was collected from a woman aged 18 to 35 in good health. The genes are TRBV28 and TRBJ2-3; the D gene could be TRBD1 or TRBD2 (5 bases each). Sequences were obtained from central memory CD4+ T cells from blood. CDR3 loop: CASSSAGTHRTDTQYF. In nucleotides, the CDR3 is TGTGCCAGCAGTTCAGCCGGGACCCACCGTACAGATACGCAGTATTTT.